Shown below are 10 T cell receptor beta chains from a single sample sequenced in a study of memory CD4+ T cells and cytomegalovirus serostatus. Libraries were prepared by immunoSEQ multiplex PCR; TCRdb keeps only in-frame clonotypes and omits some of them. Among about 57,000 clones listed, around 85% were seen once. The sort gate was single viable CD3+CD4+CD8-CD45RO+ cells for memory CD4+ T cells. Sequencing used memory CD4+ T cells from blood. The receptors were gathered from an adult in good health and CMV-seronegative.

The chain employs TRBV10-3 and TRBJ2-7; D gene uncertain. V lost 4 bases and J lost 1, with 14 bases in between. Germline V gene data show CDR1 as ENHRY and CDR2 as SYGVKD. The CDR3 loop spans 15 amino acids. The CDR3 sequence is CAISVRTEKSYEQYF. As DNA, the CDR3 is TGTGCCATCAGTGTTCGGACGGAAAAATCCTACGAGCAGTACTTC.

This clone was seen more than once but under ten times. The chain combines TRBV6-1 with TRBJ2-1; D may be TRBD1 (6 bases). CDR1 and CDR2 (germline): MNHNS, SASEGT. V lost 10 bases to trimming and J lost 5 bases, with 6 bases between them. This CDR3 is built from 10 residues. CDR3 DNA sequence: TGTGCCACAGGGGACAATGAGCAGTTCTTC. Its protein is CATGDNEQFF.

This chain joins TRBV6-5 and TRBJ2-1; D perhaps matches TRBD1 (5 bases). CDR3 length equals 12 residues. Germline CDR1 and CDR2: MNHEY and SVGAGI. The germline V and J ends were trimmed by 5 bases and 8 bases, with 10 bases remaining between them. The chain's CDR3 is CASSSIGDEQFF. The CDR3 DNA is TGTGCCAGCAGTAGTATAGGGGATGAGCAGTTCTTC.

This clone was seen many times. CDR3 nucleotide sequence: TGTGCCACACTGGACTACCGGCGGAACGAGCAGTACTTC. This gives the protein CATLDYRRNEQYF. The rearrangement links TRBV2 to TRBJ2-7, with a possible D match to TRBD2 (6 bases). The V end lost 10 bases, the J end lost 5 bases, and 18 bases lay between the germline ends. CDR3 length: 13 residues. Looked up from germline, CDR1 is SNHLY and CDR2 is FYNNEI.

This chain joins TRBV19 and TRBJ2-1, with 9 positions matching TRBD1. V lost 2 bases, J lost 1 base, and 3 bases stayed unmatched. Germline values: CDR1 LNHDA, CDR2 SQIVND (reference sequence). The CDR3 spans 16 residues. Written as DNA, the CDR3 is TGTGCCAGTAGTATAAACAGGGGGCTATCCTACAATGAGCAGTTCTTC. Protein: CASSINRGLSYNEQFF.

CDR3 nucleotide sequence: TGCGCCAGCAGCTTGGTCGGACAGGGGGCTTCTGGGGCCAACGTCCTGACTTTC. It codes for CASSLVGQGASGANVLTF. This rearrangement joins TRBV5-1 to TRBJ2-6; 11 bases are shared with TRBD1. This CDR3 contains 18 residues. V was pared by 0 bases and J by 1 base, with 3 bases of the junction left unmatched. The germline V gene has CDR1 SGHRS and CDR2 YFSETQ.

This rearrangement joins TRBV2 to TRBJ2-5; no clear D gene. With 5 bases removed from V and 2 bases from J, the gap between germline ends came to 9 bases. The CDR3 runs 13 residues. The germline V gene encodes CDR1 SNHLY and CDR2 FYNNEI. The CDR3 bases are TGTGCCAGCAGTATTGGGCAGCAAGAGACCCAGTACTTC. This codes for CASSIGQQETQYF.

This clone is a singleton in its sample. V is TRBV19 and J is TRBJ2-2; D possibly uses TRBD1 or TRBD2 (5 bases each). CDR3 size: 16 residues. Germline CDR1 reads LNHDA; CDR2 reads SQIVND (reference sequence). The V gene lost 3 bases and the J gene lost 0 bases, with 11 bases spanning the gap. CDR3 sequence: CASSMYGTANTGELFF. Here the CDR3 DNA reads TGTGCCAGTAGTATGTACGGGACGGCGAACACCGGGGAGCTGTTTTTT. The full variable domain, completed using reference TRBV19 and TRBJ2-2, is DGGITQSPKYLFRKEGQNVTLSCEQNLNHDAMYWYRQDPGQGLRLIYYSQIVNDFQKGDIAEGYSVSREKKESFPLTVTSAQKNPTAFYLCASSMYGTANTGELFFGEGSRLTVL.

With respect to this clone: Additional DNA sequences in this sample encode the identical CDR3. V gene TRBV9 combines with J gene TRBJ1-3, with D possibly being TRBD1 (5 bases). V lost 0 bases to trimming and J lost 1 base, with 5 bases between them. The germline gives CDR1 SGDLS, CDR2 YYNGEE. The CDR3 spans 14 residues. Written as DNA, the CDR3 is TGTGCCAGCAGCGTAGAGGGGTCTGGAAACACCATATATTTT. It is translated as CASSVEGSGNTIYF.

The rearrangement links TRBV11-2 to TRBJ2-7; D gene ambiguous. The germline V gene has CDR1 SGHAT and CDR2 FQNNGV. The V end was cut by 2 bases, the J end by 4 bases, with 6 bases between. The CDR3 spans 12 residues. This CDR3 reads CASSLNMYEQYF. Here the CDR3 DNA reads TGTGCCAGCAGCTTAAACATGTACGAGCAGTACTTC. Using reference TRBV11-2 and TRBJ2-7 for the parts outside the CDR3, the full variable domain is EAGVAQSPRYKIIEKRQSVAFWCNPISGHATLYWYQQILGQGPKLLIQFQNNGVVDDSQLPKDRFSAERLKGVDSTLKIQPAKLEDSAVYLCASSLNMYEQYFGPGTRLTVT.